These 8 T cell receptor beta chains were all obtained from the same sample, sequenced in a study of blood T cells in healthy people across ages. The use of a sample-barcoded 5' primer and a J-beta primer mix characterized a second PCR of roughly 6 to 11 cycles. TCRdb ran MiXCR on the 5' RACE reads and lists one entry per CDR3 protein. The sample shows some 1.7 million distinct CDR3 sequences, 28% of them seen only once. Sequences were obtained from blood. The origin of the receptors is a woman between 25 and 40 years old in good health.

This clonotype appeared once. The DNA for the CDR3 is TGTGCCAGCAGTTGGACAGGGAAGGGGGAGGCCCAGTACTTC. It yields the protein CASSWTGKGEAQYF. This chain connects TRBV12-3 or TRBV12-4 to TRBJ2-5, with TRBD1 matching over 8 bases. There are 14 residues in the CDR3. V was clipped by 4 bases and J by 9 bases; unmatched bases: 10.

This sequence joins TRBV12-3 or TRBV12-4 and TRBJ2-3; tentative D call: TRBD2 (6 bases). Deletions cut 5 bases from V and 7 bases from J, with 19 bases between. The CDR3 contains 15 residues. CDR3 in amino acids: CASSLRLDGLNTQYF. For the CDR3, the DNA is TGTGCCAGCAGTCTCCGACTAGATGGACTAAATACGCAGTATTTT.

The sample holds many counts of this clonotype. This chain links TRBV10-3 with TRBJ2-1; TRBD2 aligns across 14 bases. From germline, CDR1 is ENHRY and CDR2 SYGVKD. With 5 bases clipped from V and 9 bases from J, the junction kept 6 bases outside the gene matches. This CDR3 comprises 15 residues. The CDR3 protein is CAISRGLAGESEQFF. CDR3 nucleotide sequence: TGTGCCATCAGTCGGGGACTAGCGGGAGAGAGTGAGCAGTTCTTC.

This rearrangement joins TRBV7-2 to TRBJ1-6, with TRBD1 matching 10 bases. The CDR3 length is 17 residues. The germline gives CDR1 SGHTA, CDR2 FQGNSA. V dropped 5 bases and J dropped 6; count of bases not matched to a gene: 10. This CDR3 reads CASSARQGAGGNSPLHF. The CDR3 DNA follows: TGTGCCAGCAGCGCACGACAGGGGGCAGGTGGTAATTCACCCCTCCACTTT.

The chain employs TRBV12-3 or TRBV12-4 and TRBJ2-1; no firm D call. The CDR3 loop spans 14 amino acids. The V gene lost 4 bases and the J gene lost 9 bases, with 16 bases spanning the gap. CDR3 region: CASSSAPGWGEQFF. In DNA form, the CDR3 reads TGTGCCAGCAGTTCGGCCCCCGGGTGGGGTGAGCAGTTCTTC.

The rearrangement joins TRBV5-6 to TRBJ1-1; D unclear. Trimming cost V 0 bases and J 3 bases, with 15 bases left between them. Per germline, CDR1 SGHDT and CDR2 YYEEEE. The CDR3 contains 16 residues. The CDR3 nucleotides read TGTGCCAGCAGCTTGGCCGTTTTGGCAGTTTACACTGAAGCTTTCTTT. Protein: CASSLAVLAVYTEAFF.

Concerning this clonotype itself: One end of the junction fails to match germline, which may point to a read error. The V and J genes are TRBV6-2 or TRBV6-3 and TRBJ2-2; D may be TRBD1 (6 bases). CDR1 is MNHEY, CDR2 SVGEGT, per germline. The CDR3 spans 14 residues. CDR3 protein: CASSQGSYTVELFF. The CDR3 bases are TGTGCCAGCAGCCAGGGGTCTTACACCGTGGAGCTGTTTTTT.

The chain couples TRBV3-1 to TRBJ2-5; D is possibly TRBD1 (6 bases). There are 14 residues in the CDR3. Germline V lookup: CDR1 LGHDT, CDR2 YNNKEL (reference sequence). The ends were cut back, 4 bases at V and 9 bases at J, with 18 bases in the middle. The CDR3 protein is CASSLGQGITAQYF. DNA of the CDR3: TGTGCCAGCAGCCTGGGTCAGGGGATAACGGCCCAGTACTTC.